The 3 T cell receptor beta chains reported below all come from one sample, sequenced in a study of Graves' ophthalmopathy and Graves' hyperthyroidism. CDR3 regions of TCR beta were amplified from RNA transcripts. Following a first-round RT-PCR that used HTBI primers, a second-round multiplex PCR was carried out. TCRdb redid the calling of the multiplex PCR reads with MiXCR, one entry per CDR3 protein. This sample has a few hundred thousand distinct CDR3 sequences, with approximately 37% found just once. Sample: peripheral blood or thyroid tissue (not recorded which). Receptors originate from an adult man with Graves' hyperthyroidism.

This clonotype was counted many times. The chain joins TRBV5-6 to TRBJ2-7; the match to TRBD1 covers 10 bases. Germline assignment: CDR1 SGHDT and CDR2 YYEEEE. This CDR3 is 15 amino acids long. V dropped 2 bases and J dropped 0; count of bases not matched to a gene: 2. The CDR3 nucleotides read TGTGCCAGCAGCTTTGGACAGGGGGTCTCCTACGAGCAGTACTTC. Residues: CASSFGQGVSYEQYF. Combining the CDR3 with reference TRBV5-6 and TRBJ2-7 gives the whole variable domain DAGVTQSPTHLIKTRGQQVTLRCSPKSGHDTVSWYQQALGQGPQFIFQYYEEEERQRGNFPDRFSGHQFPNYSSELNVNALLLGDSALYLCASSFGQGVSYEQYFGPGTRLTVT.

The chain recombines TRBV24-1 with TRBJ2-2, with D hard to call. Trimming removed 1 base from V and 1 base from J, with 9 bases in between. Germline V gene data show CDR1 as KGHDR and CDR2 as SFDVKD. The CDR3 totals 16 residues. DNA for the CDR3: TGTGCCACCAGTGATTTCAGTACAAGGAACACCGGGGAGCTGTTTTTT. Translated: CATSDFSTRNTGELFF.

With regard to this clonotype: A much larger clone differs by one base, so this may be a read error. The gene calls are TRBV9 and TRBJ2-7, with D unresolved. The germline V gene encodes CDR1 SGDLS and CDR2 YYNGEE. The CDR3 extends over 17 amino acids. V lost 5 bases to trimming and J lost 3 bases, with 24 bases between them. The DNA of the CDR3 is TGTGCCAGCAGTCTAACGAGCAGACCGACGACTTACTACGAGCAGTACTTC. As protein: CASSLTSRPTTYYEQYF. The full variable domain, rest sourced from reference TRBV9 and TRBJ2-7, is DSGVTQTPKHLITATGQRVTLRCSPRSGDLSVYWYQQSLDQGLQFLIQYYNGEERAKGNILERFSAQQFPDLHSELNLSSLELGDSALYFCASSLTSRPTTYYEQYFGPGTRLTVT.